This TCR beta chain appears in the sequencing data of a study of cytomegalovirus exposure and HLA in healthy donors. Trimming stripped 2 bases from V and 8 bases from J, with 15 bases between. The CDR3 consists of 15 residues. Germline V CDR1 and CDR2: LNHNV, YYDKDF (reference sequence). The PCR contained 60 Vbeta and 13 Jbeta primers. Profiling relied on immunoSEQ multiplex PCR, and the TCRdb table lists in-frame clones only, not all of them. The data contain about 150,000 clones, more than 75% of them seen just once; the ten biggest clones take up approximately 2%. The chain uses TRBV15 and TRBJ1-4; D is uncertain. Sequenced sample: PBMCs. The receptor was derived from a man aged 25 to 45 in good health and CMV-seronegative. The CDR3 protein is CATSRQRSPGEKLFF. The CDR3 region has the DNA TGTGCCACCAGCAGACAGCGGAGCCCTGGAGAAAAACTGTTTTTT.